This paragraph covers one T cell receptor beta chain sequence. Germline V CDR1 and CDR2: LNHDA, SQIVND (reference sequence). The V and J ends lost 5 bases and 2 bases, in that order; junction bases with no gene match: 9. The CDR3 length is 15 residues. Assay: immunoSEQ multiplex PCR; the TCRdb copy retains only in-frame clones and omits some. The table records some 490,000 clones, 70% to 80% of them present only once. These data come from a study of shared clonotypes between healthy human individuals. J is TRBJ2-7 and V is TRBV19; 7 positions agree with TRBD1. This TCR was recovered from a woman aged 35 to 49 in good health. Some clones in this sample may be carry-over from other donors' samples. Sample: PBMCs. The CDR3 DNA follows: TGTGCCAGTAGTCTTTCACCGGGACAGACCTACGAGCAGTACTTC. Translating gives CASSLSPGQTYEQYF.